This T cell receptor beta chain emerged from a study of identical twins. Study results and limitations: Beta out-of-frame sequences showed weaker excess sharing between twins. Out-of-frame TCR alpha sharing in monozygotic twins exceeded recombination model predictions. Cross-sectional statistical analysis was relied on for the conclusions, without the same donors being followed.

With respect to this clonotype: Its antigen is undetermined.

Unique molecular identifiers were present on the cDNA, which also gained a universal primer site by template switching. TCRdb processed the 5' RACE reads anew with MiXCR; each CDR3 protein has one entry. There are around 490,000 distinct CDR3 sequences in the sample; 14% occur only once, and approximately 1% lies in the top ten. These data were also reused for a study on yellow fever vaccine responses in identical twins.

Sequencing input: CD4+ T cells sorted from blood. The source is a woman under 30 in good health.

The CDR3 DNA reads as TGTGCCAGCAGTTTATCCAGCGCGAACACCGGGGAGCTGTTTTTT. Amino acids: CASSLSSANTGELFF. The chain employs TRBV27 and TRBJ2-2; no clear D gene. CDR1 and CDR2 from the germline V gene are MNHEY and SMNVEV (reference sequence). This CDR3 region has 15 residues. V lost 0 bases and J lost 0, with 5 bases in between.